What follows are 18 T cell receptor beta chains derived from one specimen sequenced in a study of T cells after yellow fever vaccination. One entry per CDR3 protein, called by TCRdb with MiXCR from the 5' RACE reads. The data contain 610,000 or so distinct CDR3 sequences, roughly an eighth of them singletons. The sample here was PBMCs, taken on the day of the yellow fever booster vaccination. All receptors come from a man aged 25-45 years who received the YFV17D yellow fever vaccine.

This clonotype was recorded only once. The chain uses TRBV18 and TRBJ2-7, with D perhaps TRBD1 (7 bases). Germline CDR1 reads KGHSH; CDR2 reads LQKENI. V was cut by 1 base and J by 6 bases, with 16 bases left in between. CDR3 length equals 15 residues. The CDR3 coding sequence is TGTGCCAGCTCACCACGGGGGGACAGTCTGGGCGAGCAGTACTTC. Its translation: CASSPRGDSLGEQYF.

The chain recombines TRBV7-2 with TRBJ2-1, with D perhaps being TRBD1 or TRBD2 (5 bases each). CDR1 is SGHTA and CDR2 is FQGNSA in the germline V gene. The CDR3 runs 16 residues. V was clipped by 4 bases and J by 5 bases, with 18 bases between them. The CDR3 coding sequence is TGTGCCAGCAGCTCTCACCGGGACCGACCTGACAATGAGCAGTTCTTC. It is translated as CASSSHRDRPDNEQFF.

This clonotype appeared a few times. This chain links TRBV7-2 with TRBJ2-5, with D possibly matching TRBD2 (5 bases). This CDR3 has 12 amino acids. Germline V lookup: CDR1 SGHTA, CDR2 FQGNSA. The V and J ends lost 10 bases and 2 bases respectively, with 11 bases between them. The CDR3 sequence is CATTPGQETQYF. DNA of the CDR3: TGTGCCACCACCCCGGGGCAAGAGACCCAGTACTTC.

V gene TRBV6-5 combines with J gene TRBJ1-1; possible D gene TRBD1, 5 bases. This CDR3 has 14 amino acids. Trimming took 2 bases from V and 4 from J, leaving 11 bases between them. Germline loops: CDR1 MNHEY, CDR2 SVGAGI. The CDR3 spells CASSYGGSGTEAFF. The DNA of the CDR3 is TGTGCCAGCAGTTACGGGGGGTCGGGCACTGAAGCTTTCTTT.

This rearrangement joins TRBV12-3 or TRBV12-4 to TRBJ2-3, with 8 positions matching TRBD2. Unmatched junction bases numbered 6, after V lost 3 bases and J lost 4 bases. The CDR3 contains 15 residues. CDR3 sequence reads: CASSFSGDPPDTQYF. Here the CDR3 DNA reads TGTGCCAGCAGTTTTAGCGGGGACCCCCCAGATACGCAGTATTTT.

This clonotype turned up a few times. The CDR3 protein is CASSILPGRVYEQYF. CDR3 nucleotide sequence: TGTGCCAGTAGTATACTTCCCGGCCGGGTTTACGAGCAGTACTTC. The V gene is TRBV19, the J gene TRBJ2-7, with unresolved D. This CDR3 is built from 15 residues. V lost 2 bases, J lost 4 bases, and 15 bases lay in between. CDR1 and CDR2 from the germline V gene are LNHDA and SQIVND (reference sequence).

This clonotype was seen a few times. The chain joins TRBV20-1 to TRBJ1-4, with D uncertain. The CDR3 contains 13 residues. Looked up from germline, CDR1 is DFQATT and CDR2 is SNEGSKA (reference sequence). Deletions cut 4 bases from V and 4 bases from J, with 10 bases between. The CDR3 bases are TGCAGTGCTAAGGAGAAACTTAATGAAAAACTGTTTTTT. It is translated as CSAKEKLNEKLFF.

V usage is TRBV7-8 and J usage is TRBJ2-2; D is uncertain. V dropped 0 bases and J dropped 6 bases, with 11 bases sitting between them. In germline, CDR1 is SGHVS, CDR2 FQNEAQ. The CDR3 loop spans 15 amino acids. In DNA, the CDR3 is TGTGCCAGCAGCTTAGCGGAATCCCTTCCCGGGGAGCTGTTTTTT. It codes for CASSLAESLPGELFF.

This clonotype was seen many times. This rearrangement joins TRBV20-1 to TRBJ2-7, with TRBD2 matching 7 bases. After removal of 0 bases from V and 5 bases from J, the junction contained 4 bases not matched to a gene. The CDR3 is made up of 13 amino acids. Germline CDR1 DFQATT, CDR2 SNEGSKA (reference sequence). The CDR3 nucleotides are TGCAGTGCTAGAGAGACTAGCAACCACGAGCAGTACTTC. Its protein product is CSARETSNHEQYF.

This clonotype was counted a few times. The J gene is TRBJ2-7, the V gene TRBV9; tentatively, D is TRBD1 (5 bases). The germline V gene has CDR1 SGDLS and CDR2 YYNGEE. Between the trimmed V and J ends, which lost 3 bases and 0 bases, there was a span of 7 bases. CDR3 size: 13 residues. CDR3 DNA: TGTGCCAGCAGCGGACAGAACTCCTACGAGCAGTACTTC. This sequence encodes CASSGQNSYEQYF.

The chain is built from TRBV6-1 and TRBJ1-1, with 7 bases aligning to TRBD1. The CDR3 is 15 amino acids. Germline lookup yields CDR1 MNHNS and CDR2 SASEGT. J gave up 0 bases and V 6 bases, and 7 bases lay outside the gene matches. The CDR3 reads CASREQGWVNTEAFF. DNA for the CDR3: TGTGCCAGCAGAGAACAGGGGTGGGTGAACACTGAAGCTTTCTTT.

V and J are TRBV9 and TRBJ2-5, with 10 positions matching TRBD2. Trimming at V came to 0 bases and at J to 4 bases, leaving 0 bases not matched to a gene. The CDR3 has 14 residues. Germline-derived CDR1 and CDR2 are SGDLS and YYNGEE. This CDR3 is CASSVGTSGETQYF. In DNA, the CDR3 is TGTGCCAGCAGCGTAGGGACTAGCGGAGAGACCCAGTACTTC.

This sequence joins TRBV5-1 and TRBJ1-1; D is undetermined. V was pared by 2 bases and J by 3 bases, with 8 bases between. Germline assignment: CDR1 SGHRS and CDR2 YFSETQ. This CDR3 has 13 amino acids. CDR3 residues: CASSFREDTEAFF. Written as DNA, the CDR3 is TGCGCCAGCAGCTTCCGGGAAGACACTGAAGCTTTCTTT.

This clonotype was seen many times. The DNA for the CDR3 is TGTGCCAGCAGTTACGGGGGGAACACTGAAGCTTTCTTT. Its translation is CASSYGGNTEAFF. V is TRBV12-3 or TRBV12-4 and J is TRBJ1-1; maybe TRBD1 (5 bases). This CDR3 region has 13 residues. Between the trimmed V and J ends, which lost 4 bases and 1 base, there was a span of 7 bases.

J is TRBJ2-3 and V is TRBV4-3; the D is unclear. CDR3 length equals 13 residues. Germline V gene lookup returns CDR1 LGHNA and CDR2 YSLEER. V was clipped by 1 base and J by 8 bases, with 10 bases between them. In DNA, the CDR3 is TGCGCCAGCAGCCAAGGAGGCTGGGCTACGCAGTATTTT. This encodes CASSQGGWATQYF.

This chain links TRBV12-3 or TRBV12-4 with TRBJ2-2, with D perhaps TRBD1 or TRBD2 (6 bases each). Trimming left V 3 bases short and J 4 bases short, with 15 bases between. The CDR3 extends over 16 amino acids. CDR3 in DNA: TGTGCCAGCAGTTTCCCCGGGGGCGCCCCCACCGGGGAGCTGTTTTTT. Translation gives CASSFPGGAPTGELFF.

This chain connects TRBV11-2 to TRBJ2-1, with D perhaps TRBD2 (6 bases). Trimming stripped 3 bases from V and 8 bases from J, with 11 bases between. This CDR3 is 13 amino acids long. The germline V gene has CDR1 SGHAT and CDR2 FQNNGV. CDR3 region: CASSLGGDDEQFF. CDR3 in DNA: TGTGCCAGCAGCTTGGGCGGGGACGATGAGCAGTTCTTC.

The rearrangement links TRBV12-3 or TRBV12-4 to TRBJ2-5, with 10 nucleotides matching TRBD2. The trim removed 3 bases at V and 5 bases at J, leaving 3 bases unmatched. The CDR3 totals 14 residues. CDR3 residues: CASSFRTSGETQYF. In DNA, the CDR3 is TGTGCCAGCAGTTTTCGGACTAGCGGCGAGACCCAGTACTTC.